This TCR beta chain was captured by sequencing in a study of T-cell memory formation after mild COVID-19. TCRdb fed the 5' RACE reads into MiXCR, producing one record per CDR3 protein. This sample has around 510,000 distinct CDR3 sequences, with about 20% found just once. The CDR3 totals 17 residues. The chain has TRBV21-1 and TRBJ2-1; the listed D gene, TRBD2, was not tested against the DNA. TRBV21-1 is annotated as a pseudogene. The receptor comes from an adult woman who had mild COVID-19 (a few samples of this study predate the infection). Cell type and time point are not known. Source material: PBMCs or a T cell subset sorted from them (not recorded which). This CDR3 is CASSKTGREGSYNEQFF. In DNA form, the CDR3 reads TGTGCCAGCAGCAAAACTGGGCGGGAGGGATCCTACAATGAGCAGTTCTTC.